Following are 20 T cell receptor beta chains from one sample sequenced in a study of cytomegalovirus exposure and HLA in healthy donors. Sequencing was performed with immunoSEQ multiplex PCR; in TCRdb, only in-frame clones are kept and a portion is missing. The sample has some 130,000 clones, almost 85% seen once. What was sequenced was PBMCs. The source of these receptors is a man between 25 and 39 years old in good health and CMV-seropositive.

This rearrangement joins TRBV2 to TRBJ1-2; a weak D match, TRBD1 (6 bases). This CDR3 has 14 amino acids. V lost 1 base and J 4 bases, leaving 10 bases between the germline ends. Germline loops: CDR1 SNHLY, CDR2 FYNNEI. CDR3: CASSEGVGAYGYTF. The DNA of the CDR3 is TGTGCCAGCAGTGAAGGGGTGGGGGCCTATGGCTACACCTTC.

V and J are TRBV5-1 and TRBJ1-2; 10 nucleotides agree with TRBD1. The germline CDR1 and CDR2 sequences are SGHRS and YFSETQ. The CDR3 is made up of 16 amino acids. The trim removed 3 bases at V and 1 base at J, leaving 6 bases unmatched. Here the CDR3 reads CASSYGTGVSNYGYTF. The CDR3, as DNA: TGCGCCAGCAGCTACGGGACAGGGGTAAGTAACTATGGCTACACCTTC.

The chain recombines TRBV7-6 with TRBJ2-1; 7 bases fit TRBD2. With V trimmed by 0 bases and J by 2 bases, 4 bases remained unmatched. Germline loops: CDR1 SGHVS, CDR2 FNYEAQ. The CDR3 is 16 residues long. The CDR3 bases are TGTGCCAGCAGCTTAGCGGGAGGGCCAACCTACAATGAGCAGTTCTTC. Encoded protein: CASSLAGGPTYNEQFF.

This sequence joins TRBV7-6 and TRBJ2-1; 10 nucleotides line up with TRBD2. Losses at the gene ends were 5 bases for V and 6 bases for J; bases not matched to a gene: 7. CDR1 and CDR2 from the germline V gene are SGHVS and FNYEAQ. This CDR3 comprises 15 residues. Here the CDR3 reads CASSASGGGTNEQFF. The CDR3 nucleotides read TGTGCCAGCAGCGCCAGCGGGGGGGGGACCAATGAGCAGTTCTTC. The variable domain in full, with the rest retrieved from reference TRBV7-6 and TRBJ2-1, is GAGVSQSPRYKVTKRGQDVALRCDPISGHVSLYWYRQALGQGPEFLTYFNYEAQQDKSGLPNDRFSAERPEGSISTLTIQRTEQRDSAMYRCASSASGGGTNEQFFGPGTRLTVL.

This chain joins TRBV19 and TRBJ2-7; D unresolved. The CDR3 covers 12 residues. Trimming shortened V by 10 bases and J by 5 bases, and 15 bases separated the two germline ends. Germline V gene lookup returns CDR1 LNHDA and CDR2 SQIVND (reference sequence). The CDR3 coding sequence is TGTGCCATTAAGTACAATTCCCACGAGCAGTACTTC. This encodes CAIKYNSHEQYF.

The chain is built from TRBV2 and TRBJ1-5; 9 bases align to TRBD1. The germline gives CDR1 SNHLY, CDR2 FYNNEI. The CDR3 covers 16 residues. V lost 5 bases, J lost 6 bases, and 11 bases stayed unmatched. CDR3 amino acids: CASSSQGQGSGQPQHF. In DNA, the CDR3 is TGTGCCAGCAGTAGCCAGGGACAGGGATCAGGTCAGCCCCAGCATTTT.

The genes are TRBV18 and TRBJ2-5; 7 positions agree with TRBD1. J lost 1 base, V lost 3 bases, and 14 bases had no gene match. Per germline, CDR1 KGHSH and CDR2 LQKENI. The CDR3 consists of 18 residues. The chain's CDR3 is CASSPTGVNRGIQETQYF. The CDR3 bases are TGTGCCAGCTCACCTACCGGAGTAAACAGGGGAATCCAAGAGACCCAGTACTTC.

The rearrangement links TRBV5-1 to TRBJ1-4; the D is unclear. The V and J ends lost 0 bases and 4 bases respectively, with 13 bases between them. Germline loops: CDR1 SGHRS, CDR2 YFSETQ. The CDR3 sequence is 16 residues long. CDR3 sequence: CASSLAGSTNNEKLFF. In nucleotides, the CDR3 is TGCGCCAGCAGCTTGGCCGGCAGCACTAATAATGAAAAACTGTTTTTT. The full variable domain, rest sourced from reference TRBV5-1 and TRBJ1-4, is KAGVTQTPRYLIKTRGQQVTLSCSPISGHRSVSWYQQTPGQGLQFLFEYFSETQRNKGNFPGRFSGRQFSNSRSEMNVSTLELGDSALYLCASSLAGSTNNEKLFFGSGTQLSVL.

CDR3 nucleotides: TGTGCCAGCCTCCCTGGAGCGAGGACTGACAATGAGCAGTTCTTC. Amino acid sequence: CASLPGARTDNEQFF. The chain combines TRBV28 with TRBJ2-1; D might be TRBD2 (5 bases). The CDR3 totals 15 residues. Germline loops: CDR1 MDHEN, CDR2 SYDVKM. The V end lost 8 bases, the J end lost 5 bases, and 19 bases lay between the germline ends.

The rearrangement joins TRBV6-6 to TRBJ1-5; 7 bases are a match to TRBD1. CDR1 is MNHNY, CDR2 SVGAGI, per germline (reference sequence). V trimming: 7 bases; J trimming: 5 bases; junction bases outside the gene matches: 5. CDR3 length equals 13 residues. CDR3 sequence (DNA): TGTGCCAGCACCCGGACAGGTGATCAGCCCCAGCATTTT. Its translation is CASTRTGDQPQHF.

This chain links TRBV5-1 with TRBJ2-7; the D gene is possibly TRBD2 (6 bases). Trimming pared 1 base from V and 2 bases from J, leaving 13 bases between. Germline V CDR1 and CDR2: SGHRS, YFSETQ. The length of the CDR3 is 15 residues. The CDR3, as DNA: TGCGCCAGCAGCTTGCTTACGGGGAGGACCTACGAGCAGTACTTC. This sequence encodes CASSLLTGRTYEQYF.

The CDR3 DNA is TGTGCCAGCAGTTTAGGAGCTAGCGGGAGGCCTCTCACAGATACGCAGTATTTT. It is translated as CASSLGASGRPLTDTQYF. The chain recombines TRBV27 with TRBJ2-3; 11 nucleotides line up with TRBD2. This CDR3 is 18 amino acids long. V gave up 2 bases and J gave up 2 bases; unmatched junction bases: 9. Germline V lookup: CDR1 MNHEY, CDR2 SMNVEV (reference sequence).

The chain joins TRBV10-3 to TRBJ1-1; D uncertain. The ends were cut back, 6 bases at V and 2 bases at J, with 7 bases in the middle. This CDR3 comprises 12 residues. Germline CDR1 and CDR2: ENHRY and SYGVKD. The CDR3 DNA reads as TGTGCCATCAGCCCCATTAACACTGAAGCTTTCTTT. The encoded protein is CAISPINTEAFF.

The V gene is TRBV4-1, the J gene TRBJ2-3, with 11 nucleotides matching TRBD2. V shed 1 base, J shed 2 bases, and the junction held 20 bases outside the gene matches. The CDR3 is 22 residues long. Per germline, CDR1 MGHRA and CDR2 YSYEKL. The CDR3 is CASSQVTPPLAGGHYLTDTQYF. CDR3 DNA sequence: TGCGCCAGCAGCCAAGTAACCCCCCCCCTAGCGGGGGGCCACTATCTCACAGATACGCAGTATTTT.

The gene calls are TRBV27 and TRBJ1-2; the match to TRBD1 covers 8 bases. Trimming cost V 4 bases and J 6 bases; bases outside gene matches: 10. Germline-derived CDR1 and CDR2 are MNHEY and SMNVEV (reference sequence). The CDR3 covers 15 residues. CDR3 residues: CASSSSRTGRDGYTF. In DNA, the CDR3 is TGTGCCAGCAGTTCCTCGCGGACAGGGCGGGATGGCTACACCTTC.

In its sample, this clone was seen a few times. The CDR3 DNA reads TGTGCCAGCAGCTTAGGGGCTAGCGGGGGGGCCCGGAGGGAGACCCAGTACTTC. Translating it yields CASSLGASGGARRETQYF. The chain carries TRBV7-2 and TRBJ2-5; 12 bases match TRBD2. J was trimmed by 5 bases and V by 1 base; bases with no gene match: 11. The CDR3 loop spans 18 amino acids. Germline CDR1 reads SGHTA; CDR2 reads FQGNSA.

The chain joins TRBV4-3 to TRBJ2-7; no firm D call. CDR1 LGHNA and CDR2 YSLEER come from the germline V gene. Trimming cost V 1 base and J 0 bases, with 13 bases left between them. CDR3 size: 16 residues. CDR3 sequence (DNA): TGCGCCAGCAGCCAAGGGGCCCACCCTTCCTCCTACGAGCAGTACTTC. This codes for CASSQGAHPSSYEQYF.

The rearrangement joins TRBV6-5 to TRBJ1-5, with 9 nucleotides matching TRBD1. Germline loops: CDR1 MNHEY, CDR2 SVGAGI. The CDR3 is 16 amino acids. With V trimmed by 4 bases and J by 4 bases, 8 bases remained unmatched. The chain's CDR3 is CASSSLDRGRNQPQHF. DNA of the CDR3: TGTGCCAGCAGTTCTTTGGACAGGGGAAGAAATCAGCCCCAGCATTTT.

The chain has TRBV13 and TRBJ2-1, with 7 bases that match TRBD2. The CDR3 has 18 amino acids. Germline CDR1 is PRHDT and CDR2 is FYEKMQ (reference sequence). Germline trimming cut 2 bases from V and 4 bases from J; bases unmatched to any gene: 14. The CDR3 region is CASSLNPLLADWYNEQFF. For the CDR3, the DNA is TGTGCCAGCAGCTTAAACCCCCTCCTAGCGGACTGGTACAATGAGCAGTTCTTC.

This clone has just one count. CDR3 region: CAISRTSGREVAGELFF. The CDR3 DNA follows: TGTGCCATCAGTAGGACTAGCGGGAGGGAGGTCGCCGGGGAGCTGTTTTTT. The rearrangement uses TRBV10-3 and TRBJ2-2; 15 bases map to TRBD2. V trimming: 5 bases; J trimming: 6 bases; junction bases outside the gene matches: 7. The germline V gene has CDR1 ENHRY and CDR2 SYGVKD. The CDR3 totals 17 residues.